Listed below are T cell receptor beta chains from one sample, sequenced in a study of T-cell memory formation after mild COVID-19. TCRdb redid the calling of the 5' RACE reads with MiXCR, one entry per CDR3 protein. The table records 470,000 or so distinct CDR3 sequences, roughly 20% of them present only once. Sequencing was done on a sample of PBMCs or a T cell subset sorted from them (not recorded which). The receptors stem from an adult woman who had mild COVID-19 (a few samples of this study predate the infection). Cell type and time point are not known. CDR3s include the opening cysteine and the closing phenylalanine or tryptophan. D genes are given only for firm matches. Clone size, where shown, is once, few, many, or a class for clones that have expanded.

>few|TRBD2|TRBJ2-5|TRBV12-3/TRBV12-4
TGTGCCAGCAGCCCAAAGGCCGGACTAGCGTTAGGGAAGACCCAGTACTTC
CASSPKAGLALGKTQYF
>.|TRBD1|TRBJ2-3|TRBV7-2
TGTGCCAGCAGATTAGCGCGACAGGGAGATACGCAGTATTTT
CASRLARQGDTQYF
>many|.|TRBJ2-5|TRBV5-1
TGCGCCAGCAGCGTCCAACCAGGTGAAGAGACCCAGTACTTC
CASSVQPGEETQYF
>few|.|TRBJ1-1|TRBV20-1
TGCAGTGCTAGAGATTTCCGGGGGGACACTGAAGCTTTCTTT
CSARDFRGDTEAFF
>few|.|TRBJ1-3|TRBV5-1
TGCGCCAGCATGAGGGGGGAAGCCTCTGGAAACACCATATATTTT
CASMRGEASGNTIYF
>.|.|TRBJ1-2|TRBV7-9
TGTGCCAGCAGCTTGTCGCAGGAGAACTATGGCTACACCTTC
CASSLSQENYGYTF
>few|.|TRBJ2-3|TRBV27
TGTGCCAGCAGTTTATTCGGCAGAAGCACAGATACGCAGTATTTT
CASSLFGRSTDTQYF
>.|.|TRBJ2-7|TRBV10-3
TGTGCCATCAGTGAGTCGTTAGGGCTCCGCGAGCAGTACTTC
CAISESLGLREQYF
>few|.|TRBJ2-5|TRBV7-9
TGTGCCAGCAGCTTAGAAGTTAGCAGGGAGACCCAGTACTTC
CASSLEVSRETQYF
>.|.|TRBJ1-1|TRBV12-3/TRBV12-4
TGTGCCAGCAGTTTAAACCCCCGCGGGGACACTGAAGCTTTCTTT
CASSLNPRGDTEAFF
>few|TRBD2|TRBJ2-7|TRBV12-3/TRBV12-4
TGTGCCAGCAGTCTACGGACTAGCTGGGGGCAGTACTTC
CASSLRTSWGQYF
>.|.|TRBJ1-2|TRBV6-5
TGTGCCAGCAGCTCGGGGGGGGCAGTGGGCTATGGCTACACCTTC
CASSSGGAVGYGYTF
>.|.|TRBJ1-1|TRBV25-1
TGTGCCAGCAGTGCAACGGGGACTGAAGCTTTCTTT
CASSATGTEAFF
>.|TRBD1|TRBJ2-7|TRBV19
TGTGCCAGTAACGACGGGACAGGGGGCAACTACGAGCAGTACTTC
CASNDGTGGNYEQYF
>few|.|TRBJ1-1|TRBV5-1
TGCGCCAGCAGCGACAGGCAGTTGGTCACTGAAGCTTTCTTT
CASSDRQLVTEAFF
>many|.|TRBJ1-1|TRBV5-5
TGTGCCAGCAGCTTGGTGGGGAGGAGCACTGAAGCTTTCTTT
CASSLVGRSTEAFF
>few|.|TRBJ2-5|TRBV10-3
TGTGCCATCGGGGGCGGGGGCGGCCAAGAGACCCAGTACTTC
CAIGGGGGQETQYF
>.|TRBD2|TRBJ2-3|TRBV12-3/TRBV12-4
TGTGCCAGCCAATTGCGGGGGGTACAGCGGGAGGACCGACCCTACACAGATACGCAGTATTTT
CASQLRGVQREDRPYTDTQYF
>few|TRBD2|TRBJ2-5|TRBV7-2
TGTGCCAGCAGCGTGGGACTAGCGGAAGAGACCCAGTACTTC
CASSVGLAEETQYF
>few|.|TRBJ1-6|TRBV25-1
TGTGCCAGCAGTGGTGGAGGGGGTTCACCCCTCCACTTT
CASSGGGGSPLHF
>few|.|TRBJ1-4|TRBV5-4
TGTGCCAGCAGCTTGGGGCAGAATAATGAAAAACTGTTTTTT
CASSLGQNNEKLFF
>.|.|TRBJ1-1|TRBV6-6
TGTGCCAGCAGTTATGGGAGAGCGAACACTGAAGCTTTCTTT
CASSYGRANTEAFF
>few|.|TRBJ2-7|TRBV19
TGTGCCAGTAGTATCCGGCGGGAAGCCTACGAGCAGTACTTC
CASSIRREAYEQYF
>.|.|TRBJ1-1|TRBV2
TGTGCCAGCAGTGAGAGGCGGGGTAGGAACACTGAAGCTTTCTTT
CASSERRGRNTEAFF
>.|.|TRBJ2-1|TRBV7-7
TGTGCTAGCAGCCCTGGTGGGGCGGGATTTGGTGAGCAGTTCTTC
CASSPGGAGFGEQFF
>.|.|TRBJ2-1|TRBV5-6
TGTGCCAGCAGCTGGCCAGGCGTATTCAATGAGCAGTTCTTC
CASSWPGVFNEQFF
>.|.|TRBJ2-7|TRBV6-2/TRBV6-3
TGTGCCAGCAGTAACGTCGTCCGGGACGGCTCCTACGAGCAGTACTTC
CASSNVVRDGSYEQYF
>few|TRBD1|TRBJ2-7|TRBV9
TGTGCCAGCAGCGTAGGCCAGGGGGCAATCTACGAGCAGTACTTC
CASSVGQGAIYEQYF
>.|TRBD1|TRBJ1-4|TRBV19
TGTGCCAGTAGTATCCGGGACAGGAATGAAAAACTGTTTTTT
CASSIRDRNEKLFF
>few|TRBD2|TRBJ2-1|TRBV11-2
TGTGCCAGCAGCACTAGCGGGAGTGGGAATGAGCAGTTCTTC
CASSTSGSGNEQFF
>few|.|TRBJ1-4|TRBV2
TGTGCCAGCATCAGAGGAGGGCCAACTAATGAAAAACTGTTTTTT
CASIRGGPTNEKLFF
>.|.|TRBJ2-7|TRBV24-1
TGTGCCACCATGGGGGAGGTTGGCGAGCAGTACTTC
CATMGEVGEQYF